This TCR beta chain derives from a study of blood T cell repertoires in COVID-19. Here immunoSEQ multiplex PCR was the method, and the copy in TCRdb shows in-frame clones only, minus some. Of fewer than 500,000 clones in the sample, 81% were seen once. CDR3 length: 13 amino acids. Germline V lookup: CDR1 SEHNR, CDR2 FQNEAQ (reference sequence). Trimming stripped 5 bases from V and 2 bases from J, with 9 bases between. Sequencing used peripheral blood. The chain combines TRBV7-9 with TRBJ1-1; D uncertain. This TCR was recovered from a human donor with acute or convalescent COVID-19. The donor label of this sample is uncertain. The CDR3 coding sequence is TGTGCCAGCAGCGAGAGGGTTAACACTGAAGCTTTCTTT. Translating gives CASSERVNTEAFF. The full variable domain, rest sourced from reference TRBV7-9 and TRBJ1-1, is DTGVSQNPRHKITKRGQNVTFRCDPISEHNRLYWYRQTLGQGPEFLTYFQNEAQLEKSRLLSDRFSAERPKGSFSTLEIQRTEQGDSAMYLCASSERVNTEAFFGQGTRLTVV.